This section outlines one T cell receptor beta chain sequence together with its context. This specimen comes from a study of cytotoxic CD8 clonotypes in ibrutinib-treated CLL. Here immunoSEQ multiplex PCR was the method, and the copy in TCRdb shows in-frame clones only, minus some. Among around 77,000 clones listed, around 82% were seen once. After removal of 3 bases from V and 2 bases from J, the junction contained 13 bases not matched to a gene. In germline, CDR1 is MDHEN, CDR2 SYDVKM. There are 17 residues in the CDR3. The material was PBMCs, obtained at disease progression, from a patient treated with ibrutinib. The rearrangement links TRBV28 to TRBJ2-7; the match to TRBD1 covers 7 bases. The sequence came from a human donor with chronic lymphocytic leukemia. CDR3 DNA: TGTGCCAGCAGTTTCCTGCTACAGGGGCCGCCTCCCTACGAGCAGTACTTC. Protein product: CASSFLLQGPPPYEQYF.